The entry that follows covers one T cell receptor beta chain sequence. The data were taken from a study of blood T cell repertoires in COVID-19. Study summary: The analysed material was cDNA or gDNA that came from T cells, B-cell-depleted T cells, or PBMCs.

The assay was immunoSEQ multiplex PCR, and TCRdb's table has in-frame clones only and misses some. This table has some 200,000 clones, roughly 94% appearing once. The sample taken for sequencing was peripheral blood. The source is a young man with acute or convalescent COVID-19.

The CDR3, as DNA: TGTGCCAGCAGCCGTCCTACAGGGGTCAGGAATGAAAAACTGTTTTTT. Protein product: CASSRPTGVRNEKLFF. J is TRBJ1-4 and V is TRBV3-1 (or the pseudogene TRBV3-2), with 7 bases matching TRBD1. Germline V gene sequence: CDR1 LGHDT, CDR2 YNNKEL (reference sequence). J lost 5 bases, V lost 4 bases, and 10 bases had no gene match. The CDR3 has 16 amino acids.